Below, 32 T cell receptor beta chains from the same sample are listed, as sequenced in a study of cytomegalovirus exposure and HLA in healthy donors (TCRdb year 2017). Libraries were made using the immunoSEQ multiplex PCR assay. The multiplex PCR relied on a mix of 60 forward primers for TCR Vbeta segments and 13 reverse primers for TCR Jbeta segments. As stored in TCRdb, this immuneACCESS dataset retains in-frame rearrangements with V and J assigned. A fraction of the clones does not appear; measured against another copy, unresolved V genes explain less than half of the discrepancy, and the remainder lacks a known reason. Here the sample has 110,000 to 150,000 clones; 75% to 80% occur a single time. The top ten clonotypes cover approximately 4.9% of the sample. The sequenced sample was PBMCs. The receptors originated from a woman between 50 and 59 years old in good health and CMV-seronegative.

The chain is built from TRBV5-1 and TRBJ2-3; 8 bases agree with TRBD2. CDR3 length equals 15 residues. Germline CDR1 SGHRS, CDR2 YFSETQ. V was clipped by 4 bases and J by 0 bases; unmatched bases: 4. CDR3: CASSRSGTSTDTQYF. DNA of the CDR3: TGCGCCAGCAGCCGTAGCGGGACCAGCACAGATACGCAGTATTTT.

The chain couples TRBV6-5 to TRBJ1-2; tentatively, D is TRBD1 (5 bases). Trimming shortened V by 4 bases and J by 3 bases, and 15 bases separated the two germline ends. This CDR3 region has 15 residues. Germline V gene lookup returns CDR1 MNHEY and CDR2 SVGAGI. CDR3 amino acids: CASSLFGGDYYGYTF. The CDR3 nucleotides read TGTGCCAGCAGTTTATTCGGGGGGGACTACTATGGCTACACCTTC.

The rearrangement links TRBV28 to TRBJ1-1; D is possibly TRBD1 (6 bases). The V gene's germline CDR1 is MDHEN and CDR2 SYDVKM. This CDR3 has 12 amino acids. Trimming removed 6 bases from V and 7 bases from J, with 12 bases in between. In DNA form, the CDR3 reads TGTGCCAGCAGAGGACAGTATGATGAAGCTTTCTTT. As protein: CASRGQYDEAFF.

A note on this clone: At one of its ends the junction is not consistent with the germline gene, which may arise from a read error. The chain recombines TRBV7-7 with TRBJ2-5; 9 nucleotides line up with TRBD1. The germline V gene encodes CDR1 SSHAT and CDR2 FNYEAQ (reference sequence). This CDR3 contains 15 residues. CDR3 sequence (DNA): TGTGCTAGCAGCTTAGGACCGACAGGGGGAGAGACCCAGTACTTC. It specifies CASSLGPTGGETQYF.

This chain connects TRBV2 to TRBJ2-1; 8 bases align to TRBD2. CDR3 length: 13 amino acids. Trimming took 9 bases from V and 9 from J; bases not matched to a gene: 10. Germline V lookup: CDR1 SNHLY, CDR2 FYNNEI. DNA of the CDR3: TGTGCCAGTATGGGACTAGTGAAACCTGAGCAGTTCTTC. The encoded protein is CASMGLVKPEQFF. Full variable domain (outside the CDR3, taken from reference TRBV2 and TRBJ2-1): EPEVTQTPSHQVTQMGQEVILRCVPISNHLYFYWYRQILGQKVEFLVSFYNNEISEKSEIFDDQFSVERPDGSNFTLKIRSTKLEDSAMYFCASMGLVKPEQFFGPGTRLTVL.

This clone was picked up a small number of times. The chain combines TRBV9 with TRBJ2-2, with D possibly being TRBD1 (7 bases). Germline-derived CDR1 and CDR2 are SGDLS and YYNGEE. V was clipped by 2 bases and J by 5 bases, with 25 bases between them. The CDR3 covers 19 residues. In DNA form, the CDR3 reads TGTGCCAGCAGCGTGGAGGTCAAGACTAGTAACAGGGGAACCGGGGAGCTGTTTTTT. It yields the protein CASSVEVKTSNRGTGELFF.

The chain employs TRBV7-6 and TRBJ2-5; 11 bases agree with TRBD2. Germline CDR1 is SGHVS and CDR2 is FNYEAQ. Trimming at V came to 2 bases and at J to 5 bases, leaving 10 bases not matched to a gene. The CDR3 is 17 amino acids. The CDR3 sequence: CASSLQPLAGGGETQYF. Written as DNA, the CDR3 is TGTGCCAGCAGCTTACAGCCGCTAGCGGGGGGCGGGGAGACCCAGTACTTC.

The chain uses TRBV5-4 and TRBJ1-2, with TRBD1 matching 8 bases. CDR3 length equals 13 residues. CDR1 is SGHNT, CDR2 YYREEE, per germline (reference sequence). The ends lost 4 bases at V and 8 bases at J; junction bases unmatched: 7. CDR3 loop: CASSASQGEGYTF. Written as DNA, the CDR3 is TGTGCCAGCAGCGCATCACAGGGGGAAGGCTACACCTTC.

This chain links TRBV10-3 with TRBJ2-7; 8 bases match TRBD2. CDR1 is ENHRY, CDR2 SYGVKD, per germline. The CDR3 has 14 residues. V was pared by 7 bases and J by 3 bases, with 8 bases of the junction left unmatched. CDR3 protein: CAINTKLADYEQYF. The CDR3, as DNA: TGTGCCATCAATACCAAACTAGCGGACTACGAGCAGTACTTC.

This chain joins TRBV2 and TRBJ2-2; 12 nucleotides agree with TRBD2. The CDR3 has 17 amino acids. From germline, CDR1 is SNHLY and CDR2 FYNNEI. V lost 7 bases, J lost 0 bases, and 6 bases stayed unmatched. CDR3 coding DNA: TGTGCCAGCACCGGACTAGCGGGGATTGCGAACACCGGGGAGCTGTTTTTT. Amino acid sequence: CASTGLAGIANTGELFF.

The V gene is TRBV18, the J gene TRBJ2-7; D may be TRBD1 (6 bases). Deletions cut 2 bases from V and 5 bases from J, with 22 bases between. Germline lookup yields CDR1 KGHSH and CDR2 LQKENI. The CDR3 length is 17 residues. CDR3 protein: CASSPYAQGHPLNEQYF. CDR3 nucleotides: TGTGCCAGCTCACCATACGCCCAGGGACACCCATTAAACGAGCAGTACTTC. The full variable domain, its missing parts supplied by reference TRBV18 and TRBJ2-7, is NAGVMQNPRHLVRRRGQEARLRCSPMKGHSHVYWYRQLPEEGLKFMVYLQKENIIDESGMPKERFSAEFPKEGPSILRIQQVVRGDSAAYFCASSPYAQGHPLNEQYFGPGTRLTVT.

With respect to this clone: The germline gene is not matched at one end of the junction; a read error may be the cause. V and J are TRBV2 and TRBJ2-7, with D possibly TRBD2 on 6 matching bases. Germline V CDR1 and CDR2: SNHLY, FYNNEI. This CDR3 contains 14 residues. The CDR3 reads CASSEALIGAGRNF. The CDR3, as DNA: TGTGCCAGCAGTGAAGCGCTTATCGGGGCGGGACGTAACTTC.

This clone was observed once. The gene calls are TRBV2 and TRBJ1-3; 10 bases agree with TRBD1. Losses at the gene ends were 4 bases for V and 2 bases for J; bases not matched to a gene: 8. The CDR3 is made up of 17 amino acids. Germline lookup yields CDR1 SNHLY and CDR2 FYNNEI. The CDR3 DNA follows: TGTGCCAGCAGTGTCTCCACGGGACAGGGGACTGGAAACACCATATATTTT. It encodes CASSVSTGQGTGNTIYF.

The chain recombines TRBV11-2 with TRBJ1-1; TRBD1 aligns across 10 bases. The germline V gene has CDR1 SGHAT and CDR2 FQNNGV. CDR3 length equals 15 residues. J was trimmed by 3 bases and V by 5 bases; bases with no gene match: 6. CDR3 protein: CASSPRTGGHTEAFF. Written as DNA, the CDR3 is TGTGCCAGCAGCCCCAGGACAGGGGGTCACACTGAAGCTTTCTTT.

There are a few counts of this clone. V is TRBV9 and J is TRBJ1-1, with TRBD1 identical over 8 bases. With 0 bases clipped from V and 1 base from J, the junction kept 2 bases outside the gene matches. The germline CDR1 and CDR2 sequences are SGDLS and YYNGEE. The CDR3 spans 15 residues. Written as DNA, the CDR3 is TGTGCCAGCAGCGTAGGGGGGACAGGGAACACTGAAGCTTTCTTT. It codes for CASSVGGTGNTEAFF.

The CDR3 is CASSPLLGFENTEAFF. The DNA of the CDR3 is TGTGCCAGCAGCCCCCTCCTTGGCTTCGAGAACACTGAAGCTTTCTTT. The rearrangement links TRBV4-2 to TRBJ1-1; D remains ambiguous. CDR3 length: 16 residues. Germline CDR1 reads LGHNA; CDR2 reads YNFKEQ. Trimming stripped 4 bases from V and 1 base from J, with 16 bases between.

V gene TRBV2 combines with J gene TRBJ2-1; 7 positions match TRBD1. CDR1 and CDR2 from the germline V gene are SNHLY and FYNNEI. The CDR3 sequence is 15 residues long. Trimming at V came to 2 bases and at J to 5 bases, leaving 6 bases not matched to a gene. CDR3 in amino acids: CASSEFRQGDNEQFF. The CDR3 bases are TGTGCCAGCAGTGAATTCCGACAGGGCGACAATGAGCAGTTCTTC.

The chain carries TRBV7-2 and TRBJ2-5; a possible D gene is TRBD1 (6 bases). Germline-derived CDR1 and CDR2 are SGHTA and FQGNSA. The CDR3 is 15 amino acids. Trimming shortened V by 3 bases and J by 5 bases, and 16 bases separated the two germline ends. CDR3 sequence reads: CASSFSSGGGETQYF. In DNA form, the CDR3 reads TGTGCCAGCAGCTTTTCTTCTGGGGGCGGTGAGACCCAGTACTTC. Complete variable domain (other parts from reference TRBV7-2 and TRBJ2-5): GAGVSQSPSNKVTEKGKDVELRCDPISGHTALYWYRQSLGQGLEFLIYFQGNSAPDKSGLPSDRFSAERTGGSVSTLTIQRTQQEDSAVYLCASSFSSGGGETQYFGPGTRLLVL.

The gene calls are TRBV7-9 and TRBJ2-6, with D perhaps TRBD2 (6 bases). The CDR3 is 17 amino acids. The V end was cut by 4 bases, the J end by 0 bases, with 13 bases between. Germline V gene lookup returns CDR1 SEHNR and CDR2 FQNEAQ (reference sequence). CDR3 sequence: CASSWGDSYSGANVLTF. CDR3 sequence (DNA): TGTGCCAGCAGCTGGGGGGATTCCTACTCTGGGGCCAACGTCCTGACTTTC.

The chain is built from TRBV6-5 and TRBJ1-6; maybe TRBD1 (6 bases). Germline assignment: CDR1 MNHEY and CDR2 SVGAGI. The germline V and J ends were trimmed by 4 bases and 6 bases, with 16 bases remaining between them. The CDR3 covers 16 residues. The CDR3 coding sequence is TGTGCCAGCAGTTTGGACAGTTTGACGGCTAATTCACCCCTCCACTTT. Protein product: CASSLDSLTANSPLHF.

J is TRBJ2-7 and V is TRBV7-8; no clear D gene. V lost 5 bases and J lost 7, with 12 bases in between. Germline lookup yields CDR1 SGHVS and CDR2 FQNEAQ. The CDR3 has 12 amino acids. CDR3 sequence (DNA): TGTGCCAGCAGCCTAGGGTTGCGTGAGCAGTACTTC. Translation: CASSLGLREQYF. The entire variable domain, with the rest obtained from reference TRBV7-8 and TRBJ2-7, is as follows: GAGVSQSPRYKVAKRGQDVALRCDPISGHVSLFWYQQALGQGPEFLTYFQNEAQLDKSGLPSDRFFAERPEGSVSTLKIQRTQQEDSAVYLCASSLGLREQYFGPGTRLTVT.

This clone was found once. The chain carries TRBV7-3 and TRBJ2-3, with TRBD2 matching over 12 bases. With V trimmed by 4 bases and J by 9 bases, 5 bases remained unmatched. The CDR3 spans 14 residues. Per germline, CDR1 SGHTA and CDR2 FQGTGA. The CDR3 DNA reads as TGTGCCAGCAGCTCTAGCGGGGGGGCCCTAACGCAGTATTTT. It translates to CASSSSGGALTQYF.

This clone is a singleton in its sample. The rearrangement uses TRBV6-1 and TRBJ1-2, with D uncertain. Trimming removed 5 bases at V and 7 bases at J, with 20 bases between. Germline assignment: CDR1 MNHNS and CDR2 SASEGT. This CDR3 region has 15 residues. In DNA, the CDR3 is TGTGCCAGCAGTAAAGAGGCAGGCTCTTTCAGTGGCTACACCTTC. Its protein is CASSKEAGSFSGYTF.

The CDR3 sequence is CAISERGGNYGYTF. Written as DNA, the CDR3 is TGTGCCATCAGTGAGCGGGGGGGCAACTATGGCTACACCTTC. This rearrangement joins TRBV10-3 to TRBJ1-2, with D possibly matching TRBD1 (6 bases). CDR3 length equals 14 residues. V was clipped by 2 bases and J by 2 bases, with 9 bases between them. Per germline, CDR1 ENHRY and CDR2 SYGVKD.

The J gene is TRBJ2-6, the V gene TRBV19, with 7 bases aligning to TRBD1. The CDR3 extends over 19 amino acids. V lost 3 bases to trimming and J lost 0 bases; unmatched junction nucleotides: 11. Germline lookup yields CDR1 LNHDA and CDR2 SQIVND (reference sequence). The CDR3 spells CASSILRQGTLSGANVLTF. Written as DNA, the CDR3 is TGTGCCAGTAGTATCCTCAGACAGGGCACCCTCTCTGGGGCCAACGTCCTGACTTTC.

V is TRBV6-1 and J is TRBJ1-4, with D perhaps matching TRBD1 (5 bases). Trimming took off 0 bases at V and 7 bases at J, with 15 bases between the two ends. CDR3 size: 16 residues. Germline V gives CDR1 MNHNS, CDR2 SASEGT. The DNA of the CDR3 is TGTGCCAGCAGTGAAGCGCAGGGAAGATATAGTGAAAAACTGTTTTTT. This sequence encodes CASSEAQGRYSEKLFF.

V and J are TRBV11-2 and TRBJ2-3; TRBD1 is a possible D gene (6 bases). Trimming cost V 5 bases and J 2 bases, with 14 bases left between them. Germline V lookup: CDR1 SGHAT, CDR2 FQNNGV. CDR3 length: 15 amino acids. Written as DNA, the CDR3 is TGTGCCAGCAGCCAGGGGCCCTTCCACACAGATACGCAGTATTTT. Its translation is CASSQGPFHTDTQYF.

The chain carries TRBV19 and TRBJ1-4; the match to TRBD1 covers 7 bases. After removal of 3 bases from V and 8 bases from J, the junction contained 9 bases not matched to a gene. This CDR3 is 15 amino acids long. Germline CDR1 and CDR2: LNHDA and SQIVND (reference sequence). In nucleotides, the CDR3 is TGTGCCAGTAGTATCCCCGACAGGGCTGGAGAAAAACTGTTTTTT. It codes for CASSIPDRAGEKLFF. The whole variable domain, filled in from reference TRBV19 and TRBJ1-4, reads DGGITQSPKYLFRKEGQNVTLSCEQNLNHDAMYWYRQDPGQGLRLIYYSQIVNDFQKGDIAEGYSVSREKKESFPLTVTSAQKNPTAFYLCASSIPDRAGEKLFFGSGTQLSVL.

The V and J genes are TRBV2 and TRBJ1-5, with 8 bases identical to TRBD1. The V and J ends lost 8 bases and 4 bases, in that order; junction bases with no gene match: 7. This CDR3 contains 14 residues. CDR1 SNHLY and CDR2 FYNNEI come from the germline V gene. The CDR3 region is CASLGQGPNQPQHF. CDR3 nucleotide sequence: TGTGCCAGCCTTGGACAGGGCCCTAATCAGCCCCAGCATTTT.

The chain couples TRBV6-5 to TRBJ1-1, with D perhaps matching TRBD1 (5 bases). CDR3 length: 14 residues. V was shortened by 6 bases and J by 0 bases, with 11 bases between the two germline ends. Germline-derived CDR1 and CDR2 are MNHEY and SVGAGI. CDR3 loop: CASSPGRVNTEAFF. CDR3 in DNA: TGTGCCAGCAGCCCCGGCAGGGTGAACACTGAAGCTTTCTTT.

This clone turned up a few times. J is TRBJ2-7 and V is TRBV6-5, with 8 nucleotides matching TRBD1. Germline CDR1 reads MNHEY; CDR2 reads SVGAGI. The ends lost 4 bases at V and 4 bases at J; junction bases unmatched: 3. CDR3 length equals 13 residues. CDR3 in DNA: TGTGCCAGCAGTTTGGACAGGGTTTACGAGCAGTACTTC. Residues: CASSLDRVYEQYF.

The chain joins TRBV19 to TRBJ2-5, with TRBD1 matching 9 bases. Unmatched junction bases numbered 6, after V lost 4 bases and J lost 3 bases. CDR1 is LNHDA and CDR2 is SQIVND in the germline V gene (reference sequence). The CDR3 length is 15 residues. The CDR3 is CASSTVGTGKETQYF. The CDR3 coding sequence is TGTGCCAGTAGTACCGTTGGGACAGGGAAAGAGACCCAGTACTTC.